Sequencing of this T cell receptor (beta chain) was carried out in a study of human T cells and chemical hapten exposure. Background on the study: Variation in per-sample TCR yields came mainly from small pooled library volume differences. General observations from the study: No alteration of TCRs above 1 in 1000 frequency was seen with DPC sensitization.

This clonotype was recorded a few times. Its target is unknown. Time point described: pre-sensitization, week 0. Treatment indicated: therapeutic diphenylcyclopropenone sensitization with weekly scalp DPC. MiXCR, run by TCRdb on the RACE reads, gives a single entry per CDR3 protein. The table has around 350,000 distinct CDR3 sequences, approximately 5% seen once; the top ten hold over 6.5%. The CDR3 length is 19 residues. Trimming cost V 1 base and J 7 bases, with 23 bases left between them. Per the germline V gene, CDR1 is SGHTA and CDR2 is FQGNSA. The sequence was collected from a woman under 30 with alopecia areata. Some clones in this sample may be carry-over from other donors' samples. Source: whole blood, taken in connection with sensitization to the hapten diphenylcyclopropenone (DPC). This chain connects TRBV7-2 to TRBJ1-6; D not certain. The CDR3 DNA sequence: TGTGCCAGCAGCTTAGTCTGGGTCTCGGGTCAGGTGGTCAATTCACCCCTCCACTTT. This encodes CASSLVWVSGQVVNSPLHF.